A selection of T cell receptor beta chains follows, all from one sample in a study of blood T cell repertoires in COVID-19. Repertoires were generated with immunoSEQ multiplex PCR, while TCRdb's copy carries only in-frame clones and drops some. The profile shows fewer than 85,000 clones, around nine tenths of them singletons. The sequenced sample was peripheral blood. The receptors were sampled from a man aged 55-75 years with acute or convalescent COVID-19. Both conserved end residues are part of each CDR3. A D gene is named only where the DNA matches it firmly. Part of the rows lack a size; the others show once, few, many or a class for expanded clones.

cdr3_aa: CAWSVLAGGGYTF
cdr3_nt: TGTGCCTGGAGTGTACTGGCAGGGGGTGGCTACACCTTC
clone_size: .
d_call: TRBD1
v_call: TRBV30
j_call: TRBJ1-2

cdr3_aa: CASSQTGTSGGKPYEQYF
cdr3_nt: TGTGCCAGCAGCCAAACCGGGACTAGCGGGGGAAAGCCGTACGAGCAGTACTTC
clone_size: .
d_call: TRBD2
v_call: TRBV3-1/TRBV3-2
j_call: TRBJ2-7

cdr3_aa: CASSDSEGTEAFF
cdr3_nt: TGTGCCAGCAGTGACAGCGAGGGCACTGAAGCTTTCTTT
clone_size: .
d_call: .
v_call: TRBV6-1
j_call: TRBJ1-1

cdr3_aa: CASSLTVSRTDTQYF
cdr3_nt: TGTGCCAGCAGCCTCACTGTGTCCCGCACAGATACGCAGTATTTT
clone_size: .
d_call: .
v_call: TRBV9
j_call: TRBJ2-3

cdr3_aa: CASSQDGGGPAETQYF
cdr3_nt: TGTGCCAGCAGCCAAGACGGAGGGGGCCCGGCGGAGACCCAGTACTTC
clone_size: .
d_call: .
v_call: TRBV4-2
j_call: TRBJ2-5

cdr3_aa: CASSERGGSTDTQYF
cdr3_nt: TGTGCCAGCTCCGAGCGGGGGGGAAGCACAGATACGCAGTATTTT
clone_size: .
d_call: TRBD2
v_call: TRBV18
j_call: TRBJ2-3

cdr3_aa: CASSWTGIGGSPLHF
cdr3_nt: TGTGCCAGCAGTTGGACAGGGATCGGCGGTTCACCCCTCCACTTT
clone_size: .
d_call: TRBD1
v_call: TRBV27
j_call: TRBJ1-6

cdr3_aa: CASTLADEETQYF
cdr3_nt: TGTGCCAGCACCCTTGCAGATGAAGAGACCCAGTACTTC
clone_size: .
d_call: .
v_call: TRBV21-1
j_call: TRBJ2-5

cdr3_aa: CASSSKPPGQLANEQFF
cdr3_nt: TGTGCCAGCAGCTCTAAGCCGCCGGGACAGTTAGCCAATGAGCAGTTCTTC
clone_size: .
d_call: TRBD1
v_call: TRBV11-2
j_call: TRBJ2-1

cdr3_aa: CSATDVTGQGSQPQHF
cdr3_nt: TGCAGTGCTACTGATGTCACGGGACAGGGGAGTCAGCCCCAGCATTTT
clone_size: once
d_call: TRBD1
v_call: TRBV20-1
j_call: TRBJ1-5

cdr3_aa: CASSPDRGGTDTQYF
cdr3_nt: TGTGCCAGCAGTCCGGACAGGGGAGGCACAGATACGCAGTATTTT
clone_size: .
d_call: TRBD1
v_call: TRBV6-4
j_call: TRBJ2-3

cdr3_aa: CASSQESPSRAGNTIYF
cdr3_nt: TGCGCCAGCAGCCAAGAGAGCCCCTCCAGGGCCGGAAACACCATATATTTT
clone_size: once
d_call: .
v_call: TRBV4-1
j_call: TRBJ1-3

cdr3_aa: CASSDVDRGGYTF
cdr3_nt: TGTGCCAGCAGCGACGTGGACAGGGGCGGCTACACCTTC
clone_size: .
d_call: TRBD1
v_call: TRBV5-4
j_call: TRBJ1-2

cdr3_aa: CASSSRTKNTEAFF
cdr3_nt: TGTGCCAGCAGCTCCCGGACAAAGAACACTGAAGCTTTCTTT
clone_size: .
d_call: .
v_call: TRBV7-2
j_call: TRBJ1-1

cdr3_aa: CASSLGLAGETQETQYF
cdr3_nt: TGTGCCAGCAGCTTGGGACTAGCGGGGGAAACCCAAGAGACCCAGTACTTC
clone_size: .
d_call: TRBD2
v_call: TRBV7-8
j_call: TRBJ2-5

cdr3_aa: CASSQGIVAGSTDTQYF
cdr3_nt: TGCGCCAGCAGCCAAGGGATTGTAGCGGGGAGCACAGATACGCAGTATTTT
clone_size: .
d_call: TRBD2
v_call: TRBV4-1
j_call: TRBJ2-3

cdr3_aa: CASRQQGATNEKLFF
cdr3_nt: TGTGCCAGCAGGCAACAGGGGGCAACTAATGAAAAACTGTTTTTT
clone_size: .
d_call: TRBD1
v_call: TRBV27
j_call: TRBJ1-4

cdr3_aa: CASSQGRALNQPQHF
cdr3_nt: TGTGCCAGCAGCCAGGGCAGGGCCCTCAATCAGCCCCAGCATTTT
clone_size: .
d_call: .
v_call: TRBV7-2
j_call: TRBJ1-5

cdr3_aa: CASSLSGDYEQYF
cdr3_nt: TGCGCCAGCAGTCTTAGCGGTGACTACGAGCAGTACTTC
clone_size: .
d_call: .
v_call: TRBV10-2
j_call: TRBJ2-7

cdr3_aa: CASSPGDVGVQFF
cdr3_nt: TGCGCCAGCAGCCCAGGAGATGTAGGGGTGCAGTTCTTC
clone_size: .
d_call: .
v_call: TRBV5-1
j_call: TRBJ2-1

cdr3_aa: CASSHLAQGARTEAFF
cdr3_nt: TGCGCCAGCAGCCACCTGGCACAGGGGGCGCGGACTGAAGCTTTCTTT
clone_size: .
d_call: TRBD1
v_call: TRBV4-1
j_call: TRBJ1-1

cdr3_aa: CASTIGPANTGELFF
cdr3_nt: TGTGCCAGTACCATCGGTCCCGCGAACACCGGGGAGCTGTTTTTT
clone_size: .
d_call: .
v_call: TRBV19
j_call: TRBJ2-2

cdr3_aa: CASSLGQGRSPLHF
cdr3_nt: TGTGCCAGCAGTCTCGGACAGGGTAGATCACCCCTCCACTTT
clone_size: .
d_call: TRBD1
v_call: TRBV7-2
j_call: TRBJ1-6

cdr3_aa: CASSRTVTNYGYTF
cdr3_nt: TGTGCCAGTAGTAGGACAGTCACTAACTATGGCTACACCTTC
clone_size: .
d_call: .
v_call: TRBV19
j_call: TRBJ1-2

cdr3_aa: CASSQDRERTQYF
cdr3_nt: TGTGCCAGCAGCCAAGACAGGGAAAGGACCCAGTACTTC
clone_size: .
d_call: TRBD1
v_call: TRBV7-9
j_call: TRBJ2-5

cdr3_aa: CASSQELGQGTGELFF
cdr3_nt: TGTGCCAGCAGCCAAGAATTAGGGCAGGGAACCGGGGAGCTGTTTTTT
clone_size: .
d_call: .
v_call: TRBV4-2
j_call: TRBJ2-2

cdr3_aa: CASSFRGGGGRTIYF
cdr3_nt: TGTGCCAGCAGCTTCAGGGGTGGAGGGGGCCGCACCATATATTTT
clone_size: .
d_call: TRBD1
v_call: TRBV5-5
j_call: TRBJ1-3

cdr3_aa: CASSLDQGLAGGDYNEQFF
cdr3_nt: TGTGCCAGCAGCTTAGACCAGGGACTAGCGGGGGGCGACTACAATGAGCAGTTCTTC
clone_size: .
d_call: TRBD2
v_call: TRBV11-3
j_call: TRBJ2-1

cdr3_aa: CASTVTSQVDYGYTF
cdr3_nt: TGTGCCAGCACAGTAACAAGTCAAGTTGACTATGGCTACACCTTC
clone_size: .
d_call: .
v_call: TRBV6-5
j_call: TRBJ1-2

cdr3_aa: CAWGAQSNTEAFF
cdr3_nt: TGTGCCTGGGGGGCCCAGTCGAACACTGAAGCTTTCTTT
clone_size: .
d_call: .
v_call: TRBV30
j_call: TRBJ1-1

cdr3_aa: CASSLTGGARGYTF
cdr3_nt: TGTGCCAGCAGTTTAACAGGGGGCGCGAGAGGCTACACCTTC
clone_size: .
d_call: TRBD1
v_call: TRBV27
j_call: TRBJ1-2

cdr3_aa: CASSYRRDSQETQYF
cdr3_nt: TGTGCCAGCAGTTACCGTCGGGACTCGCAAGAGACCCAGTACTTC
clone_size: .
d_call: .
v_call: TRBV6-2/TRBV6-3
j_call: TRBJ2-5